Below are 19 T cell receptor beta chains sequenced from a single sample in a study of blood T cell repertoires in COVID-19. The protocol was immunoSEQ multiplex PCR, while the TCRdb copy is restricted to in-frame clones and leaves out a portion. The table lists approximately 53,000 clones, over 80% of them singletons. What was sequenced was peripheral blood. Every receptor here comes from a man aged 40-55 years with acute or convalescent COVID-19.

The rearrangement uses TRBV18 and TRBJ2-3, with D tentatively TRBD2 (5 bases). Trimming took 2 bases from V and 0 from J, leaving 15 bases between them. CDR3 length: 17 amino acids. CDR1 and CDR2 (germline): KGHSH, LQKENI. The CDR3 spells CASSPVSLASSTDTQYF. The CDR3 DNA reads TGTGCCAGCTCACCAGTTTCTCTAGCCTCTAGCACAGATACGCAGTATTTT.

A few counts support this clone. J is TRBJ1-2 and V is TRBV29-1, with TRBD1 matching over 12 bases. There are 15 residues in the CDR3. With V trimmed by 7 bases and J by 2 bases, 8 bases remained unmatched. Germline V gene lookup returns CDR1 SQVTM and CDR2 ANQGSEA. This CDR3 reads CSAAGTGGPNYGYTF. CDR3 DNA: TGCAGCGCCGCCGGGACAGGGGGCCCAAACTATGGCTACACCTTC. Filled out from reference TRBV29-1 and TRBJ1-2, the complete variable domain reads SAVISQKPSRDICQRGTSLTIQCQVDSQVTMMFWYRQQPGQSLTLIATANQGSEATYESGFVIDKFPISRPNLTFSTLTVSNMSPEDSSIYLCSAAGTGGPNYGYTFGSGTRLTVV.

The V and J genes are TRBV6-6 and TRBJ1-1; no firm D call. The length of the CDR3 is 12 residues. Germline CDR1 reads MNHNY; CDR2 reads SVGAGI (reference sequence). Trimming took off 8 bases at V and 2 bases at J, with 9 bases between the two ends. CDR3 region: CASSRSNTEAFF. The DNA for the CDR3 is TGTGCCAGCTCGAGGAGCAACACTGAAGCTTTCTTT.

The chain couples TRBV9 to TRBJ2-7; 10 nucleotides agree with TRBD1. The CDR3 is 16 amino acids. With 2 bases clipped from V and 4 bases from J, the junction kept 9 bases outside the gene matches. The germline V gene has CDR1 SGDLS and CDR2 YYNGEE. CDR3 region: CASSVTAGTGVYEQYF. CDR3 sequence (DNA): TGTGCCAGCAGCGTCACCGCCGGGACAGGGGTTTACGAGCAGTACTTC.

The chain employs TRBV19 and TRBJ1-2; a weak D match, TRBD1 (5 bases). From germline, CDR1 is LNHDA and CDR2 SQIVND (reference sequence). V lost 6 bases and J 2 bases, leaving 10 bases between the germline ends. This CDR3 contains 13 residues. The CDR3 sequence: CASRTDRNYGYTF. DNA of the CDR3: TGTGCCAGTAGGACCGACAGAAACTATGGCTACACCTTC.

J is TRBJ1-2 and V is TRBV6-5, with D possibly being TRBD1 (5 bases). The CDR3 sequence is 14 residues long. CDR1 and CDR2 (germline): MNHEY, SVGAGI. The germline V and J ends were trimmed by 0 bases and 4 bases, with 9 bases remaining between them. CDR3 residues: CASSYSGVAYGYTF. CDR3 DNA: TGTGCCAGCAGTTACTCAGGGGTCGCCTATGGCTACACCTTC.

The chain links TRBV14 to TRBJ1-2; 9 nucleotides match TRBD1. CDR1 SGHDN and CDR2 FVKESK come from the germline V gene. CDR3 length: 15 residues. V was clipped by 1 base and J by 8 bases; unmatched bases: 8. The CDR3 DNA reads TGTGCCAGCAGCCAAGCCGGGACAGGGCAATACGGCTACACCTTC. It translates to CASSQAGTGQYGYTF.

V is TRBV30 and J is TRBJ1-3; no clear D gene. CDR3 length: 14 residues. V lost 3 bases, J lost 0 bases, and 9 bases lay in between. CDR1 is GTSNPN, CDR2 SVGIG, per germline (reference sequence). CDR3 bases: TGTGCCTGGAGGTTCGTGGCCTCTGGAAACACCATATATTTT. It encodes CAWRFVASGNTIYF.

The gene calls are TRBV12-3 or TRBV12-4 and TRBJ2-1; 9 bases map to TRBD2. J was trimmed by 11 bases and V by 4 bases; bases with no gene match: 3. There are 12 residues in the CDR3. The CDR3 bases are TGTGCCAGCAGTTCCCTAGCGGGACAGCAGTTCTTC. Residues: CASSSLAGQQFF.

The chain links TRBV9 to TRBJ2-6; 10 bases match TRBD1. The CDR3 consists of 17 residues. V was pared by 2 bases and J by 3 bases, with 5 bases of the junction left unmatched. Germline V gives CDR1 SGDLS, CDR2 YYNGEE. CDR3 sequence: CASSVGTGVGGANVLTF. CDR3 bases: TGTGCCAGCAGCGTCGGGACAGGGGTTGGTGGGGCCAACGTCCTGACTTTC. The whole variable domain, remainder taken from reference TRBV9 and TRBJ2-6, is DSGVTQTPKHLITATGQRVTLRCSPRSGDLSVYWYQQSLDQGLQFLIQYYNGEERAKGNILERFSAQQFPDLHSELNLSSLELGDSALYFCASSVGTGVGGANVLTFGAGSRLTVL.

The CDR3 sequence: CASSLRQGDGYTF. Written as DNA, the CDR3 is TGTGCCAGCAGCTTACGGCAGGGGGATGGCTACACCTTC. The rearrangement uses TRBV11-3 and TRBJ1-2, with 7 bases matching TRBD1. The CDR3 consists of 13 residues. From germline, CDR1 is SGHNT and CDR2 YENEEA. V was pared by 2 bases and J by 6 bases, with 3 bases of the junction left unmatched.

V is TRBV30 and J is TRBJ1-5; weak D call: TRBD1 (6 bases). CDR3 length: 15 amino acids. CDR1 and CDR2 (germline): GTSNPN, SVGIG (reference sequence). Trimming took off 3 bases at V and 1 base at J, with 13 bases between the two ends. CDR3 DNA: TGTGCCTGGAGCGCCGGGACAAGAAGCAATCAGCCCCAGCATTTT. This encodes CAWSAGTRSNQPQHF.

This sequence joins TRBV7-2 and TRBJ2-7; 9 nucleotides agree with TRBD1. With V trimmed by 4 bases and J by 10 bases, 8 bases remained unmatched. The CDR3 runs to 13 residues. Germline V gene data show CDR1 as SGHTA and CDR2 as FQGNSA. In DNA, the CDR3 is TGTGCCAGCAGCTCAACCGGGACAGGGTTTCAGTACGTC. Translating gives CASSSTGTGFQYV.

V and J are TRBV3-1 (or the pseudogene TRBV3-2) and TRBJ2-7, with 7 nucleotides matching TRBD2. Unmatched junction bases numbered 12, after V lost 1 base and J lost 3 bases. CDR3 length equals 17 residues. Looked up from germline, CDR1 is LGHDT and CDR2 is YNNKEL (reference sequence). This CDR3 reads CASSQGTPAGPLYEQYF. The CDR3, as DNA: TGTGCCAGCAGCCAAGGAACCCCAGCGGGGCCCCTCTACGAGCAGTACTTC.

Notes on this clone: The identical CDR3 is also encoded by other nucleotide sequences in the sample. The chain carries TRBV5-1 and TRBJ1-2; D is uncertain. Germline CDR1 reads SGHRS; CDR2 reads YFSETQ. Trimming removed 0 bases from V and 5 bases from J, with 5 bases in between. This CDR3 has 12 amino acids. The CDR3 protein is CASSLDSYGYTF. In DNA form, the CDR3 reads TGCGCCAGCAGCTTGGACAGTTATGGCTACACCTTC. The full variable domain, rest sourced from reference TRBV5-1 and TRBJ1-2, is KAGVTQTPRYLIKTRGQQVTLSCSPISGHRSVSWYQQTPGQGLQFLFEYFSETQRNKGNFPGRFSGRQFSNSRSEMNVSTLELGDSALYLCASSLDSYGYTFGSGTRLTVV.

CDR3 region: CASSSTDRGHDVLTF. CDR3 nucleotides: TGCGCCAGCAGCTCAACAGACAGGGGGCATGACGTCCTGACTTTC. The chain links TRBV5-1 to TRBJ2-6; 10 nucleotides agree with TRBD1. Germline CDR1 is SGHRS and CDR2 is YFSETQ. The CDR3 totals 15 residues. V gave up 3 bases and J gave up 11 bases; unmatched junction bases: 8.

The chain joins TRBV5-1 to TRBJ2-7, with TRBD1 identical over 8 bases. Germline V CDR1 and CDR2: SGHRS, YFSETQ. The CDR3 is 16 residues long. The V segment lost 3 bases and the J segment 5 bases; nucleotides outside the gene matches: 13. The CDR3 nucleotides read TGCGCCAGCAGCTCAGGACAGGGAATAATGGTGCACGAGCAGTACTTC. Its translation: CASSSGQGIMVHEQYF.

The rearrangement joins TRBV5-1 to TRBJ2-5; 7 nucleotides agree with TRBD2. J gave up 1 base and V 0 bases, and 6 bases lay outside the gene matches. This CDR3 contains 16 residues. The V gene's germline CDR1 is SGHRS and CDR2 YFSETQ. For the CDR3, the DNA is TGCGCCAGCAGCTTGGAGGTTGGCGGGGGCCAAGAGACCCAGTACTTC. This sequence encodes CASSLEVGGGQETQYF.

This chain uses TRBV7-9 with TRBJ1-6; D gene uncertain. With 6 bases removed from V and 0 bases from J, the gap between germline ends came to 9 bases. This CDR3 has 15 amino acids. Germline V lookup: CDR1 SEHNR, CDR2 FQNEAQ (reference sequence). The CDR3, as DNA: TGTGCCAGCAGTTCTGAGAGCTCCTATAATTCACCCCTCCACTTT. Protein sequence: CASSSESSYNSPLHF.